These T cell receptor beta chains were read from a single sample in a study of T cell responses to AZD1222 COVID-19 vaccine. Repertoires were generated with immunoSEQ multiplex PCR, while TCRdb's copy carries only in-frame clones and drops some. The sample includes 85,000 to 120,000 clones, roughly 90% of them seen just once. The starting material was peripheral blood, obtained on day 0 of AZD1222 vaccination. The origin of the receptors is an adult in good health. Each CDR3 is given with its conserved first and last residue.

len: 18; v_gene: TRBV9; CDR3aa: CASSDPLAAGPTHNEQFF
len: 13; v_gene: TRBV5-1; CDR3aa: CASSLNPRNGYTF
len: 13; v_gene: TRBV6-1; CDR3aa: CASSDRAHQPQHF
len: 10; v_gene: TRBV20-1; CDR3aa: CSASRGEAFF
len: 15; v_gene: TRBV5-1; CDR3aa: CASSFSGNSGNTIYF
len: 16; v_gene: TRBV28; CDR3aa: CASYRYRGRFNYGYTF
len: 13; v_gene: TRBV14; CDR3aa: CASSQVEGYEQYF
len: 14; v_gene: TRBV28; CDR3aa: CASSRQGAKKTQYF
len: 16; v_gene: TRBV28; CDR3aa: CASSSPSTGKGAGYTF
len: 14; v_gene: TRBV6-2/TRBV6-3; CDR3aa: CASSLGQGTGELFF
len: 14; v_gene: TRBV5-4; CDR3aa: CASSLRGMDYGYTF